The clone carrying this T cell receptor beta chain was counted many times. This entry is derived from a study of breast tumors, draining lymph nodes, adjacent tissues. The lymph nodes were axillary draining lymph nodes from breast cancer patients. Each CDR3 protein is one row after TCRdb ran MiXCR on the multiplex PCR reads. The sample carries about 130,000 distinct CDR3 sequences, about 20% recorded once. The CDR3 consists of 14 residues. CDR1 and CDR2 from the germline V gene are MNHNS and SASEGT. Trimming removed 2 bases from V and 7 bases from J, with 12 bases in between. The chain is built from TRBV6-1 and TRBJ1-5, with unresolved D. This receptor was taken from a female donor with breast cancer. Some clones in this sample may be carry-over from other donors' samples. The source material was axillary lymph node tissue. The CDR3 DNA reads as TGTGCCAGCAGTGAATTAAGGGTGAGCCAGCCCCAGCATTTT. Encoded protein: CASSELRVSQPQHF.